The clone carrying this T cell receptor beta chain was detected only a few times. Its antigen is unidentified. This CDR3 comprises 15 residues. V was trimmed by 0 bases and J by 7 bases, leaving 16 bases between them. The germline V gene has CDR1 MDHEN and CDR2 SYDVKM. This record belongs to a study of cytomegalovirus exposure and HLA in healthy donors. Whole-study context: Within an early data release were roughly 90 million unique TCRs drawn from HLA-typed donors.

Study outcomes and limitations: Roughly uniform depth of sequencing across donors was assumed in presence/absence analyses. There was a cluster of highly shared sequence variants that was likely a sequencing artifact.

The PCR contained 60 Vbeta and 13 Jbeta primers. Original methodology: As a later analysis found, there were tens of millions of unique TCR beta chains, of which about 10 million were shared. TCRdb's table, derived via immunoSEQ multiplex PCR, lists solely in-frame clones and lacks some. The DNA gave D and trimming, while V, J and clone size come from that table. Of about 110,000 clones listed, under 70% are singletons. The rearrangement joins TRBV28 to TRBJ2-7; D perhaps matches TRBD2 (6 bases). The specimen sequenced was PBMCs. The clonotype was recovered from a young man in good health and CMV-seropositive. The CDR3 region is CASSLWGGRTEEQYF. The CDR3 DNA follows: TGTGCCAGCAGTTTATGGGGTGGGAGGACCGAAGAGCAGTACTTC.